The 13 T cell receptor beta chains listed next were all sequenced from one sample in a study of T-cell reconstitution after alpha-beta-depleted transplantation in children. Preparation of the TCRbeta library involved a method that used unique molecular identifiers. MiXCR, applied by TCRdb to the PCR reads, yields one record per CDR3 protein. The sample carries hundreds of thousands of distinct CDR3 sequences, roughly 25% recorded once. The sequencing used PBMCs, mostly from graft donor cells, collected 360 days after TCRalphabeta/CD19-depleted stem cell transplant. These receptors were obtained from a female patient aged 2-10 years who had a stem cell transplant for congenital amegakaryocytic thrombocytopenia, so the T cells may come from the graft donor.

This chain links TRBV20-1 with TRBJ1-6; 7 bases match TRBD1. The CDR3 consists of 13 residues. Germline values: CDR1 DFQATT, CDR2 SNEGSKA (reference sequence). With 5 bases clipped from V and 7 bases from J, the junction kept 5 bases outside the gene matches. CDR3: CSAPGQPNSPLHF. In DNA, the CDR3 is TGCAGTGCTCCGGGACAGCCCAATTCACCCCTCCACTTT.

The V call is TRBV10-2, the J call TRBJ1-2; D call uncertain. The CDR3 is made up of 13 amino acids. Germline loops: CDR1 WSHSY, CDR2 SAAADI. Deletions cut 4 bases from V and 0 bases from J, with 6 bases between. As DNA, the CDR3 is TGCGCCAGCAGTGGACGGCCTAACTATGGCTACACCTTC. Amino acid sequence: CASSGRPNYGYTF.

The genes are TRBV7-2 and TRBJ2-5; 10 nucleotides agree with TRBD1. Germline V CDR1 and CDR2: SGHTA, FQGNSA. With 5 bases clipped from V and 4 bases from J, the junction kept 4 bases outside the gene matches. There are 14 residues in the CDR3. For the CDR3, the DNA is TGTGCCAGCAGCCCTGACAGGGGGCGAGAGACCCAGTACTTC. Translated, it gives CASSPDRGRETQYF.

This clonotype was seen more than once but under ten times. The V gene is TRBV20-1, the J gene TRBJ2-7; the match to TRBD1 covers 9 bases. With 5 bases clipped from V and 5 bases from J, the junction kept 1 base outside the gene matches. Germline V CDR1 and CDR2: DFQATT, SNEGSKA (reference sequence). CDR3 length equals 11 residues. For the CDR3, the DNA is TGCAGTGCTGGGGACAGGGACGAGCAGTACTTC. Translation gives CSAGDRDEQYF.

J is TRBJ2-4 and V is TRBV19, with 8 bases aligning to TRBD1. The CDR3 extends over 15 amino acids. With V trimmed by 4 bases and J by 2 bases, 4 bases remained unmatched. Germline CDR1 and CDR2: LNHDA and SQIVND (reference sequence). CDR3 sequence: CASSSGQGTKNIQYF. The DNA for the CDR3 is TGTGCCAGTAGTAGCGGACAGGGCACCAAAAACATTCAGTACTTC.

This clonotype was observed at least ten times. The V call is TRBV12-3 or TRBV12-4, the J call TRBJ2-2, with D possibly matching TRBD2 (6 bases). Deletions cut 3 bases from V and 7 bases from J, with 15 bases between. The CDR3 spans 15 residues. The DNA for the CDR3 is TGTGCCAGCAGTTTTATGGCGGGATGGTTCGGGGAGCTGTTTTTT. Amino acids: CASSFMAGWFGELFF.

This clonotype was detected a few times. The chain recombines TRBV5-1 with TRBJ2-1; possible D gene TRBD2, 6 bases. CDR3 length: 16 residues. Germline assignment: CDR1 SGHRS and CDR2 YFSETQ. Trimming removed 0 bases at V and 1 base at J, with 11 bases between. In DNA, the CDR3 is TGCGCCAGCAGCTTGGGGGACTTTGGTTCCTACAATGAGCAGTTCTTC. Amino acids: CASSLGDFGSYNEQFF.

V is TRBV20-1 and J is TRBJ1-1, with D unclear. CDR3 length: 11 residues. In germline, CDR1 is DFQATT, CDR2 SNEGSKA (reference sequence). The ends were cut back, 6 bases at V and 1 base at J, with 6 bases in the middle. CDR3 in DNA: TGCAGTGCAGCCAGGAACACTGAAGCTTTCTTT. This sequence encodes CSAARNTEAFF.

This clonotype showed up just a few times. V is TRBV28 and J is TRBJ1-3; D is uncertain. The length of the CDR3 is 12 residues. CDR1 is MDHEN, CDR2 SYDVKM, per germline. V gave up 6 bases and J gave up 7 bases, with 10 bases separating them. The CDR3 nucleotides are TGTGCCAGCAGCCCCGTGTCGAACACCATATATTTT. It encodes CASSPVSNTIYF.

This clonotype was found once. This could be a read error, since a much larger clone is one nucleotide away. The rearrangement links TRBV3-1 to TRBJ2-1; 10 nucleotides line up with TRBD2. J lost 13 bases, V lost 0 bases, and 18 bases had no gene match. This CDR3 has 18 amino acids. CDR1 and CDR2 from the germline V gene are LGHDT and YNNKEL (reference sequence). In DNA, the CDR3 is TGTGCCAGCAGCCAAGAAAGGTGGTCTAGCGGGAGATGGGACGACCAGTTCTTC. This translates into CASSQERWSSGRWDDQFF.

CDR3 DNA sequence: TGTGCCAGCAGTGTTTCGGCGGAGACCCAGTACTTC. Its protein product is CASSVSAETQYF. This sequence joins TRBV2 and TRBJ2-5, with unresolved D. The CDR3 contains 12 residues. Germline lookup yields CDR1 SNHLY and CDR2 FYNNEI. The V gene lost 4 bases and the J gene lost 5 bases, with 8 bases spanning the gap.

This CDR3 reads CACDLSGNTIYF. CDR3 nucleotides: TGTGCCTGCGACCTCTCTGGAAACACCATATATTTT. The chain couples TRBV30 to TRBJ1-3; D remains ambiguous. CDR3 length: 12 residues. Germline V gene data show CDR1 as GTSNPN and CDR2 as SVGIG (reference sequence). Trimming shortened V by 6 bases and J by 0 bases, and 6 bases separated the two germline ends. The full variable domain, completed using reference TRBV30 and TRBJ1-3, is SQTIHQWPATLVQPVGSPLSLECTVEGTSNPNLYWYRQAAGRGLQLLFYSVGIGQISSEVPQNLSASRPQDRQFILSSKKLLLSDSGFYLCACDLSGNTIYFGEGSWLTVV.

There are a few counts of this clonotype. This chain links TRBV12-3 or TRBV12-4 with TRBJ1-2; D call uncertain. V was pared by 5 bases and J by 0 bases, with 13 bases between. The length of the CDR3 is 15 residues. The CDR3 DNA follows: TGTGCCAGCAGTCAACAGCCCGAAGCTAACTATGGCTACACCTTC. This codes for CASSQQPEANYGYTF.